The T cell receptor (beta chain) under discussion was sequenced for a study of human T cells and chemical hapten exposure. Study-wide results and limits: Expanded TCRs grouped into significantly more large CDR3 similarity clusters than controls produced. TCRs above 1 in 1000 frequency stayed constant with DPC sensitization.

In regard to this clonotype: Its antigen is unidentified.

Unmatched junction bases numbered 27, after V lost 6 bases and J lost 8 bases. The germline gives CDR1 MNHEY, CDR2 SVGEGT. The CDR3 extends over 19 amino acids. One entry per CDR3 protein results from TCRdb running MiXCR on the RACE reads. The repertoire holds some 350,000 distinct CDR3 sequences, with around 6.9% as singletons. Time point defined: patch test 1, 2 weeks after DPC sensitization. Treatment described: therapeutic diphenylcyclopropenone sensitization with weekly scalp DPC. The chain couples TRBV6-2 or TRBV6-3 to TRBJ1-2; TRBD1 agrees at 7 bases. The source of this sequence is a woman aged 18-29 years with alopecia areata. Some clones in this sample may be carry-over from other donors' samples. The source material was whole blood, sampled in connection with sensitization to the hapten diphenylcyclopropenone (DPC). The DNA for the CDR3 is TGTGCCAGCAGCCAGGTAGAACCGGGACAGTTCTATGAGAGTGTCGGCTACACCTTC. This gives the protein CASSQVEPGQFYESVGYTF.